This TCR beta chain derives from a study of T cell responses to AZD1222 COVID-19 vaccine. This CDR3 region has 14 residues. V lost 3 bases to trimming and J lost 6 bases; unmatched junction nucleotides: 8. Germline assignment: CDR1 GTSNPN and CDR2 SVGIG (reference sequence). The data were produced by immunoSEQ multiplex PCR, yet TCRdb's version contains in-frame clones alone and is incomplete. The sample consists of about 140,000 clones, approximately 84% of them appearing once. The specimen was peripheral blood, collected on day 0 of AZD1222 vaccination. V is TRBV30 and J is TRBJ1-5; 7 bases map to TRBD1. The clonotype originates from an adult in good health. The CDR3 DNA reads TGTGCCTGGAGCACGGGGACAGCTCCTCAGCCCCAGCATTTT. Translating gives CAWSTGTAPQPQHF.